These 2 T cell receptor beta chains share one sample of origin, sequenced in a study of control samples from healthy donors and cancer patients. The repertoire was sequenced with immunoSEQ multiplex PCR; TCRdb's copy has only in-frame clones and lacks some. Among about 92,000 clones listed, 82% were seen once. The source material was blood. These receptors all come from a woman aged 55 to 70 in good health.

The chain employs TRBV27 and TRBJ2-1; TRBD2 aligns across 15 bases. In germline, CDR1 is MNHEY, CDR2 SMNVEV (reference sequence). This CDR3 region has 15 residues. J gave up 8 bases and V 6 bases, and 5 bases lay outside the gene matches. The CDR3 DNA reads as TGTGCCAGCAGCCCTTGGACTAGCGGGAGGGATGAGCAGTTCTTC. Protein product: CASSPWTSGRDEQFF.

Here the CDR3 reads CSVATLRDGYTF. The CDR3 nucleotides read TGCAGCGTCGCGACATTACGGGATGGCTACACCTTC. The chain links TRBV29-1 to TRBJ1-2; D not certain. Germline values: CDR1 SQVTM, CDR2 ANQGSEA. This CDR3 contains 12 residues. V lost 6 bases to trimming and J lost 6 bases, with 14 bases between them.